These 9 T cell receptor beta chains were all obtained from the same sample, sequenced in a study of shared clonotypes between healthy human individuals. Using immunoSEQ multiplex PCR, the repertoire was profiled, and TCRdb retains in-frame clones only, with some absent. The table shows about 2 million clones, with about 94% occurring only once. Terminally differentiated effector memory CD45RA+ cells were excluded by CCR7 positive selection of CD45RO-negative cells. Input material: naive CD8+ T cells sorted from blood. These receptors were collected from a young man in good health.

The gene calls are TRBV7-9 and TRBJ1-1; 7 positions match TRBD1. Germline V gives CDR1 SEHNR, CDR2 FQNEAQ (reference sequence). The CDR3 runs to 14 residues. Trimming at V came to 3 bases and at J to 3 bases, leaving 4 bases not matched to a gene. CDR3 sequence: CASSFQGGYTEAFF. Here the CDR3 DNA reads TGTGCCAGCAGCTTCCAAGGGGGCTACACTGAAGCTTTCTTT.

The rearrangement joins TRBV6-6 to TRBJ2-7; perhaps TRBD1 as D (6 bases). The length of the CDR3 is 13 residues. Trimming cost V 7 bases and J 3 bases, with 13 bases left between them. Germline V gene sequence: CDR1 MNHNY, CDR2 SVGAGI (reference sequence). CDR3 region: CASTGDTIYEQYF. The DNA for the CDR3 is TGTGCCAGCACCGGGGACACCATCTACGAGCAGTACTTC.

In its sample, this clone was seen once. CDR3 nucleotides: TGTGCCAGCAGCATTCGGGACGGTTTCTACGAGCAGTACTTC. It encodes CASSIRDGFYEQYF. The rearrangement uses TRBV7-2 and TRBJ2-7; D may match TRBD1 or TRBD2 (5 bases each). This CDR3 has 14 amino acids. V gave up 5 bases and J gave up 3 bases, with 14 bases separating them. Germline lookup yields CDR1 SGHTA and CDR2 FQGNSA.

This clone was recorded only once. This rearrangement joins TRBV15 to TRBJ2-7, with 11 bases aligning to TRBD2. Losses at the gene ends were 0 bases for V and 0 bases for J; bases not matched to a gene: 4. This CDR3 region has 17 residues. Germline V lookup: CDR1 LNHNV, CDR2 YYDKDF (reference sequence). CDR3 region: CATSRERLAGNSYEQYF. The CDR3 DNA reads TGTGCCACCAGCAGAGAAAGACTAGCGGGGAACTCCTACGAGCAGTACTTC.

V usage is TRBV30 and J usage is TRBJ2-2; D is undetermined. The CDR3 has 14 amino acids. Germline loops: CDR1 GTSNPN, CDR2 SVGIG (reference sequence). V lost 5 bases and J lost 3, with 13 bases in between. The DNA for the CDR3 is TGTGCCTGGGACTTCCCAGGCCACACCGGGGAGCTGTTTTTT. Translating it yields CAWDFPGHTGELFF.

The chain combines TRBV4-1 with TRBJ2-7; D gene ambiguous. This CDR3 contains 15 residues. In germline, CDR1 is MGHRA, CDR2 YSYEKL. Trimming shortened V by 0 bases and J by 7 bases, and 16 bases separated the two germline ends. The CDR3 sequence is CASSQEGRTYEEQYF. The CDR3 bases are TGCGCCAGCAGCCAAGAAGGACGCACTTATGAGGAGCAGTACTTC.

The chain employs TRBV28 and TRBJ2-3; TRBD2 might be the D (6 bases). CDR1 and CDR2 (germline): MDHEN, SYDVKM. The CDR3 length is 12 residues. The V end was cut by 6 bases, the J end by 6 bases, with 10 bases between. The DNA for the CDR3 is TGTGCCAGCAGAACTCTAGCGGATACGCAGTATTTT. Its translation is CASRTLADTQYF.

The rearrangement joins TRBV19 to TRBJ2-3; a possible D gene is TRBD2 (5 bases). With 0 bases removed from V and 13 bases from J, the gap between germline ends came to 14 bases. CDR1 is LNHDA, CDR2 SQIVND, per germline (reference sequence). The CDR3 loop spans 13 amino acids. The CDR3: CASSIDPGSSEYF. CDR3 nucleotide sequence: TGTGCCAGTAGTATAGATCCGGGATCCTCCGAGTATTTT. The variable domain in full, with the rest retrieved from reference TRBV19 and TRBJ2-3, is DGGITQSPKYLFRKEGQNVTLSCEQNLNHDAMYWYRQDPGQGLRLIYYSQIVNDFQKGDIAEGYSVSREKKESFPLTVTSAQKNPTAFYLCASSIDPGSSEYFGPGTRLTVL.

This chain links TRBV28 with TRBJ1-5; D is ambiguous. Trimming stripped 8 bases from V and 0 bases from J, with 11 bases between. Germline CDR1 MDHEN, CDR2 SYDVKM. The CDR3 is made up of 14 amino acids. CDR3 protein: CASVRGISNQPQHF. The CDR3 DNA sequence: TGTGCCAGCGTACGGGGTATTAGCAATCAGCCCCAGCATTTT.